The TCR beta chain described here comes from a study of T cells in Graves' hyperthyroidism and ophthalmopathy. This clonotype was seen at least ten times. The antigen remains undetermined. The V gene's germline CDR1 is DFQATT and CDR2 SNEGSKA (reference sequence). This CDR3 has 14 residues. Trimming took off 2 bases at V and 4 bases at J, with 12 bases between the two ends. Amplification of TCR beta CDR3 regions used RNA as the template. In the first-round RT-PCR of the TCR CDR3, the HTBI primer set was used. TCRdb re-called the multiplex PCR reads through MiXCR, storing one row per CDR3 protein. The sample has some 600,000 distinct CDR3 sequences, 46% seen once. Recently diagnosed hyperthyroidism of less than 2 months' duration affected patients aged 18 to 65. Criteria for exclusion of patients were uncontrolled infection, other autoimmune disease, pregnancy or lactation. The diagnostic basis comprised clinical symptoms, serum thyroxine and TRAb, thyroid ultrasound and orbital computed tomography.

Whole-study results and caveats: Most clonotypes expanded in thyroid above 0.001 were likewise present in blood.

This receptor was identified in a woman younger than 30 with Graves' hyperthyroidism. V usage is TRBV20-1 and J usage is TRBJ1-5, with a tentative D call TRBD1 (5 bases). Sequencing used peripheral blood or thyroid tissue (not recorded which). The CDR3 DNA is TGCAGTGCTAGACCCATCGAGGGGAATCAGCCCCAGCATTTT. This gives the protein CSARPIEGNQPQHF.